The source of this T cell receptor (beta chain) is a study of blood T cells in healthy people across ages. The J segment lost 2 bases and the V segment lost 4 bases, leaving 10 bases of the junction unmatched. Germline CDR1 and CDR2: MNHEY and SVGEGT. The CDR3 runs to 16 residues. A second PCR, run for about 6 to 12 cycles, used a sample-barcoded 5' primer plus a J-beta primer mix. TCRdb re-derived calls from the 5' RACE reads in MiXCR, one entry per CDR3 protein. This repertoire shows around 820,000 distinct CDR3 sequences, approximately 25% found once; its top ten account for under 4.5%. A further study also used this sample, focusing on T cells of mothers and their children.

Source material: blood. The clonotype originates from a boy younger than 18 in good health. V is TRBV6-2 or TRBV6-3 and J is TRBJ2-7, with 8 bases that match TRBD1. The CDR3 sequence: CASSCSGTGHPYEQYF. The CDR3 nucleotides are TGTGCCAGCAGTTGCTCCGGGACAGGCCATCCCTACGAGCAGTACTTC.